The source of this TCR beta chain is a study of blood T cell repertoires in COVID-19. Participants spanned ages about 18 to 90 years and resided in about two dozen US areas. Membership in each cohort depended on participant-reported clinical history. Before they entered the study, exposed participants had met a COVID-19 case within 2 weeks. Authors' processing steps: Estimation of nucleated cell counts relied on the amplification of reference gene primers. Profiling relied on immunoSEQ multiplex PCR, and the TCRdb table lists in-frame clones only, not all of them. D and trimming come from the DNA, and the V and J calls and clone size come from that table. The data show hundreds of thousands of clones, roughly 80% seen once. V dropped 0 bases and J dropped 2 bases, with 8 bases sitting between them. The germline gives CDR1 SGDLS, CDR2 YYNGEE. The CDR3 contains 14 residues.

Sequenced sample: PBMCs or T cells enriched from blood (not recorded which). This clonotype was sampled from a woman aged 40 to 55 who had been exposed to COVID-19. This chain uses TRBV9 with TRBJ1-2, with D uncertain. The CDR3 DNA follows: TGTGCCAGCAGCGTAGAAACGGGGAACTATGGCTACACCTTC. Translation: CASSVETGNYGYTF.